This TCR beta chain was recorded in a study of blood T cell repertoires in COVID-19. About the study: PBMCs, B-cell-depleted T cells, or T cells were the source of the cDNA or gDNA that made up the material.

Participant reports of clinical history set cohort assignment. Germline CDR1 SGHTA, CDR2 FQGNSA. The CDR3 has 16 amino acids. The junction had 9 bases not matched to a gene; V was cut back by 3 bases and J by 7 bases. Using immunoSEQ multiplex PCR, the repertoire was profiled, and TCRdb retains in-frame clones only, with some absent. Altogether more than 100,000 clones are present, 84% being singletons, with the ten largest covering under 4%. Source material: PBMCs or T cells enriched from blood (not recorded which). V is TRBV7-2 and J is TRBJ2-2, with TRBD2 matching 9 bases. This clonotype was sampled from a woman under 40 who had recovered from COVID-19. CDR3 sequence reads: CASSFQGGRAVGELFF. CDR3 DNA sequence: TGTGCCAGCAGCTTTCAGGGCGGGAGGGCGGTCGGGGAGCTGTTTTTT.